This passage covers 27 T cell receptor beta chains from one sample sequenced in a study of blood T cell repertoires in COVID-19. Here immunoSEQ multiplex PCR was the method, and the copy in TCRdb shows in-frame clones only, minus some. Of 210,000 or so clones listed, 80% to 85% were seen once; the top ten hold 15% to 20%. The sequenced sample was peripheral blood. The receptors were gathered from a woman aged 80 or over with active or convalescent COVID-19.

This sequence joins TRBV9 and TRBJ2-2; D is unclear. The V gene lost 0 bases and the J gene lost 2 bases, with 11 bases spanning the gap. CDR3 length equals 16 residues. CDR1 SGDLS and CDR2 YYNGEE come from the germline V gene. The CDR3 DNA reads as TGTGCCAGCAGCGTAGAACTCCCGCCAAACACCGGGGAGCTGTTTTTT. This encodes CASSVELPPNTGELFF.

This chain uses TRBV6-2 or TRBV6-3 with TRBJ2-3; D might be TRBD2 (5 bases). V dropped 6 bases and J dropped 3 bases, with 10 bases sitting between them. This CDR3 spans 13 amino acids. Germline CDR1 and CDR2: MNHEY and SVGEGT. The CDR3 nucleotides are TGTGCCAGCAGCCCACCGGGGACAGATACGCAGTATTTT. Its protein is CASSPPGTDTQYF.

The chain is built from TRBV7-9 and TRBJ1-2; maybe TRBD1 (5 bases). There are 15 residues in the CDR3. Trimming cost V 1 base and J 4 bases, with 13 bases left between them. Per the germline V gene, CDR1 is SEHNR and CDR2 is FQNEAQ (reference sequence). The CDR3 DNA follows: TGTGCCAGCAGCTTAGGACAGCCGGGGGGCTATGGCTACACCTTC. Amino acid sequence: CASSLGQPGGYGYTF. The full variable domain, in which reference TRBV7-9 and TRBJ1-2 provide the parts outside the CDR3, is DTGVSQNPRHKITKRGQNVTFRCDPISEHNRLYWYRQTLGQGPEFLTYFQNEAQLEKSRLLSDRFSAERPKGSFSTLEIQRTEQGDSAMYLCASSLGQPGGYGYTFGSGTRLTVV.

The chain links TRBV4-1 to TRBJ2-6; 9 nucleotides align to TRBD1. This CDR3 spans 18 amino acids. Germline CDR1 reads MGHRA; CDR2 reads YSYEKL. The trim removed 4 bases at V and 4 bases at J, leaving 11 bases unmatched. The CDR3 bases are TGCGCCAGCAGCCTTCCGGGACAGGGAGATCCCGGGGCCAACGTCCTGACTTTC. This gives the protein CASSLPGQGDPGANVLTF.

V and J are TRBV9 and TRBJ2-2; a possible D gene is TRBD2 (6 bases). The CDR3 sequence is 13 residues long. Germline V gene data show CDR1 as SGDLS and CDR2 as YYNGEE. V lost 8 bases, J lost 1 base, and 9 bases lay in between. The CDR3 bases are TGTGCCAGTCGGCGGGAGAACACCGGGGAGCTGTTTTTT. Translation gives CASRRENTGELFF.

The chain joins TRBV2 to TRBJ2-6; 7 nucleotides line up with TRBD1. Looked up from germline, CDR1 is SNHLY and CDR2 is FYNNEI. V lost 9 bases and J lost 0; bases outside the gene matches: 5. CDR3 size: 15 residues. CDR3 DNA: TGTGCCAGTAACCGGGACAGCTCTGGGGCCAACGTCCTGACTTTC. Amino acids: CASNRDSSGANVLTF.

The V gene is TRBV6-5, the J gene TRBJ1-1, with 12 bases identical to TRBD1. The CDR3 has 13 amino acids. Germline CDR1 MNHEY, CDR2 SVGAGI. The V segment lost 5 bases and the J segment 10 bases; nucleotides outside the gene matches: 5. CDR3 sequence (DNA): TGTGCCAGCAGTAGGGGACAGGGGGCAGGAGCTTTCTTT. Amino acids: CASSRGQGAGAFF.

This rearrangement joins TRBV12-5 to TRBJ1-1; 9 bases map to TRBD1. CDR1 and CDR2 (germline): LGHNT, FRNRAP. The CDR3 covers 15 residues. Losses at the gene ends were 2 bases for V and 2 bases for J; bases not matched to a gene: 3. The CDR3 sequence is CASGLNRGPNTEAFF. CDR3 nucleotide sequence: TGTGCTAGTGGTTTGAACAGGGGGCCAAACACTGAAGCTTTCTTT. The whole variable domain, filled in from reference TRBV12-5 and TRBJ1-1, reads DARVTQTPRHKVTEMGQEVTMRCQPILGHNTVFWYRQTMMQGLELLAYFRNRAPLDDSGMPKDRFSAEMPDATLATLKIQPSEPRDSAVYFCASGLNRGPNTEAFFGQGTRLTVV.

The V and J genes are TRBV5-1 and TRBJ2-1; maybe TRBD2 (6 bases). The length of the CDR3 is 13 residues. Germline V CDR1 and CDR2: SGHRS, YFSETQ. V was cut by 0 bases and J by 14 bases, with 15 bases left in between. The DNA for the CDR3 is TGCGCCAGCAGCTTGGGGGGCGGGATTATGGAGTTCTTC. This codes for CASSLGGGIMEFF.

The rearrangement links TRBV15 to TRBJ2-3, with 8 positions matching TRBD2. V lost 0 bases and J lost 3; bases outside the gene matches: 8. The length of the CDR3 is 17 residues. Germline CDR1 LNHNV, CDR2 YYDKDF (reference sequence). The CDR3 bases are TGTGCCACCAGCAGAGATCGGTCGGGGACTAGGACAGATACGCAGTATTTT. Translation gives CATSRDRSGTRTDTQYF.

The chain couples TRBV2 to TRBJ2-3; D is undetermined. The germline gives CDR1 SNHLY, CDR2 FYNNEI. The CDR3 is 14 residues long. V lost 6 bases and J 4 bases, leaving 14 bases between the germline ends. The CDR3 nucleotides are TGTGCCAGCAGGTTGGTAGCCACGGCAGATACGCAGTATTTT. This translates into CASRLVATADTQYF.

This clone was recorded only once. The chain employs TRBV27 and TRBJ2-3; 8 bases match TRBD2. The ends lost 3 bases at V and 6 bases at J; junction bases unmatched: 8. CDR1 is MNHEY, CDR2 SMNVEV, per germline (reference sequence). The CDR3 sequence is 15 residues long. The CDR3 region has the DNA TGTGCCAGCAGTTTTGGAGCGGGGGCCGGGGATACGCAGTATTTT. Its protein product is CASSFGAGAGDTQYF.

This clone was seen once. Sequence at one end of the junction differs from germline and may be a read error. The genes are TRBV7-7 and TRBJ2-5; D is ambiguous. The CDR3 covers 13 residues. The V gene's germline CDR1 is SSHAT and CDR2 FNYEAQ (reference sequence). This CDR3 is CASSITWQETQYF. The CDR3 DNA is TGTGCTAGCAGTATAACTTGGCAAGAGACCCAGTACTTC.

CDR3 DNA: TGTGCCAGCAGCCGCGGACAGTCCTACGAGCAGTACTTC. Encoded protein: CASSRGQSYEQYF. This rearrangement joins TRBV5-6 to TRBJ2-7; D possibly corresponds to TRBD1 (6 bases). Germline V CDR1 and CDR2: SGHDT, YYEEEE. V was trimmed by 4 bases and J by 1 base, leaving 9 bases between them. This CDR3 has 13 residues.

V gene TRBV7-3 combines with J gene TRBJ2-3, with TRBD2 identical over 7 bases. V lost 4 bases, J lost 9 bases, and 7 bases stayed unmatched. The CDR3 runs 13 residues. CDR1 and CDR2 from the germline V gene are SGHTA and FQGTGA. The CDR3: CASSSGLGGTQYF. The CDR3 DNA reads TGTGCCAGCAGCTCCGGTCTCGGGGGGACGCAGTATTTT.

CDR3 in amino acids: CASSLHGLAGNTDTQYF. The CDR3 region has the DNA TGTGCCAGCAGTTTACATGGACTAGCGGGGAACACAGATACGCAGTATTTT. The genes are TRBV28 and TRBJ2-3; the match to TRBD2 covers 12 bases. Germline V CDR1 and CDR2: MDHEN, SYDVKM. J lost 2 bases, V lost 2 bases, and 5 bases had no gene match. CDR3 length: 17 amino acids.

V is TRBV10-3 and J is TRBJ2-1; 9 nucleotides match TRBD2. V trimming: 2 bases; J trimming: 2 bases; junction bases outside the gene matches: 7. The CDR3 runs to 17 residues. Germline CDR1 is ENHRY and CDR2 is SYGVKD. The CDR3 DNA follows: TGTGCCATCAGTGAGGCCCCTTTAGCGGGAGCCTACAATGAGCAGTTCTTC. It yields the protein CAISEAPLAGAYNEQFF.

This clone came up once. The germline gene is not matched at one end of the junction; a read error may be the cause. The chain combines TRBV7-7 with TRBJ2-3; D is possibly TRBD1 (6 bases). The germline V gene has CDR1 SSHAT and CDR2 FNYEAQ (reference sequence). The CDR3 extends over 14 amino acids. For the CDR3, the DNA is TGTGCTAGCAGCGCAGGGGTCGGTGGCGATACGCAGTATTTT. It encodes CASSAGVGGDTQYF.

The chain recombines TRBV5-1 with TRBJ1-2; tentatively, D is TRBD1 (5 bases). Trimming shortened V by 0 bases and J by 9 bases, and 12 bases separated the two germline ends. Per germline, CDR1 SGHRS and CDR2 YFSETQ. This CDR3 has 13 amino acids. The CDR3 spells CASSLEGVGRYTF. The CDR3 region has the DNA TGCGCCAGCAGCTTGGAAGGGGTTGGGCGCTACACCTTC.

This CDR3 reads CASSAGPTNTEAFF. CDR3 nucleotides: TGTGCCAGCAGTGCGGGGCCTACGAACACTGAAGCTTTCTTT. The rearrangement joins TRBV28 to TRBJ1-1; D perhaps matches TRBD1 (5 bases). There are 14 residues in the CDR3. CDR1 and CDR2 from the germline V gene are MDHEN and SYDVKM. V dropped 5 bases and J dropped 1 base, with 11 bases sitting between them.

The chain is built from TRBV19 and TRBJ2-5; 9 bases map to TRBD1. The CDR3 runs to 14 residues. In germline, CDR1 is LNHDA, CDR2 SQIVND (reference sequence). Losses at the gene ends were 6 bases for V and 7 bases for J; bases not matched to a gene: 9. For the CDR3, the DNA is TGTGCCAGTAGACCTACAGGGGGCAGTGGGACCCAGTACTTC. Protein product: CASRPTGGSGTQYF.

This clone was found many times. In DNA, the CDR3 is TGTGCCACCAGCAGAGGAGGGAGGTCCCTTACAGATACGCAGTATTTT. It yields the protein CATSRGGRSLTDTQYF. This sequence joins TRBV15 and TRBJ2-3, with a weak D call TRBD2 (6 bases). V dropped 1 base and J dropped 3 bases, with 14 bases sitting between them. Germline V gene lookup returns CDR1 LNHNV and CDR2 YYDKDF (reference sequence). There are 16 residues in the CDR3.

The chain couples TRBV21-1 to TRBJ1-4; TRBD1 reflects the table's D call only, with no check against the DNA. TRBV21-1 is a documented pseudogene. CDR3 size: 22 residues. The chain's CDR3 is CASSESPDRGRFPPRKSEKLFF. As DNA, the CDR3 is TGTGCCAGCAGCGAATCGCCCGACAGGGGGCGCTTTCCCCCCCGAAAAAGCGAAAAACTGTTTTTT.

The genes are TRBV10-3 and TRBJ2-3, with D perhaps TRBD1 (5 bases). This CDR3 comprises 15 residues. Germline assignment: CDR1 ENHRY and CDR2 SYGVKD. V lost 4 bases to trimming and J lost 4 bases, with 15 bases between them. The CDR3 nucleotides are TGTGCCATCAGTGTAGTCACAGGAAGCGCAGATACGCAGTATTTT. Its translation is CAISVVTGSADTQYF.

The chain joins TRBV7-2 to TRBJ1-3; 8 bases agree with TRBD1. The CDR3 length is 16 residues. The junction had 5 bases not matched to a gene; V was cut back by 4 bases and J by 0 bases. CDR1 SGHTA and CDR2 FQGNSA come from the germline V gene. CDR3 in amino acids: CASSSGGSSSGNTIYF. CDR3 DNA: TGTGCCAGCAGCTCAGGGGGCTCGAGCTCTGGAAACACCATATATTTT.

This clone appeared a single time. The J gene is TRBJ1-3, the V gene TRBV5-5; possibly TRBD1 for D (5 bases). Deletions cut 3 bases from V and 2 bases from J, with 12 bases between. The CDR3 is 15 amino acids. Looked up from germline, CDR1 is SGHKS and CDR2 is YYEKEE (reference sequence). The CDR3 nucleotides read TGTGCCAGCAGCTCCGGGGGTCAGGCTGGAAACACCATATATTTT. It yields the protein CASSSGGQAGNTIYF.

V is TRBV29-1 and J is TRBJ1-1, with TRBD1 matching over 10 bases. The CDR3 contains 15 residues. The V and J ends lost 4 bases and 4 bases, in that order; junction bases with no gene match: 9. Germline CDR1 is SQVTM and CDR2 is ANQGSEA. CDR3 protein: CSVVGDRGGGTEAFF. As DNA, the CDR3 is TGCAGCGTTGTTGGGGACAGGGGTGGGGGCACTGAAGCTTTCTTT.